This T cell receptor (beta chain) was observed in a study of cytomegalovirus exposure and HLA in healthy donors. Whole-study results and caveats: There were 150 to 200 TCR beta chains listed as cytomegalovirus-associated.

V shed 2 bases and J 3 bases; nucleotides not matched to a gene: 1. Germline CDR1 reads SGHVS; CDR2 reads FQNEAQ. The CDR3 extends over 13 amino acids. On this clone itself: Its antigen remains unidentified. Other DNA sequences in the sample encode the same CDR3.

Assay: immunoSEQ multiplex PCR; the TCRdb copy retains only in-frame clones and omits some. The sample records some 350,000 clones, approximately 86% being singletons. The clonotype was recovered from a woman aged 30 to 39 in good health and CMV-seropositive. The sample was PBMCs. This chain uses TRBV7-8 with TRBJ2-7, with 7 bases identical to TRBD1. The CDR3 is CASSLTGDYEQYF. CDR3 DNA sequence: TGTGCCAGCAGCTTAACAGGGGACTACGAGCAGTACTTC.